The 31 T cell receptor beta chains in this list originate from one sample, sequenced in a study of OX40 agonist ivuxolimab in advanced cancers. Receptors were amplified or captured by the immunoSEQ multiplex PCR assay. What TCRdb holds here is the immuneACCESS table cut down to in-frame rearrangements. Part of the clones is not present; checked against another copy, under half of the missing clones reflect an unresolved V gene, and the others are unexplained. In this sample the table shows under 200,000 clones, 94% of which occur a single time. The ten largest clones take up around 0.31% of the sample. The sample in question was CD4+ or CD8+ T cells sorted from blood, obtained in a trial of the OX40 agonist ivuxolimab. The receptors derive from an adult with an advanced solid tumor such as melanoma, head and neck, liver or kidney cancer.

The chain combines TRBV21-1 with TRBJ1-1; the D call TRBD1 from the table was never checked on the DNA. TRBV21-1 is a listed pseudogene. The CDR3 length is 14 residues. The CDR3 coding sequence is TGTGCCAGCAGCAAAGGGACAGGGGTGACTGAAGCTTTCTTT. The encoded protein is CASSKGTGVTEAFF.

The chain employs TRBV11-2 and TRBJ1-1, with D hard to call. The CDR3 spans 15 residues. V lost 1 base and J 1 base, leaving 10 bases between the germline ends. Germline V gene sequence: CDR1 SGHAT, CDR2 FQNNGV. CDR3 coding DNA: TGTGCCAGCAGCTTAGGGGCCATTACGAACACTGAAGCTTTCTTT. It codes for CASSLGAITNTEAFF.

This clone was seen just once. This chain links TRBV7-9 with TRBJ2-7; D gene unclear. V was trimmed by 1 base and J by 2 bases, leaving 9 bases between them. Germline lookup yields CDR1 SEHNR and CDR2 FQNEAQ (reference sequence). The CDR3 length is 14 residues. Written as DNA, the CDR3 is TGTGCCAGCAGCTTAGTGCAGGATACCTACGAGCAGTACTTC. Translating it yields CASSLVQDTYEQYF. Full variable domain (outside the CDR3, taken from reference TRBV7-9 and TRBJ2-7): DTGVSQNPRHKITKRGQNVTFRCDPISEHNRLYWYRQTLGQGPEFLTYFQNEAQLEKSRLLSDRFSAERPKGSFSTLEIQRTEQGDSAMYLCASSLVQDTYEQYFGPGTRLTVT.

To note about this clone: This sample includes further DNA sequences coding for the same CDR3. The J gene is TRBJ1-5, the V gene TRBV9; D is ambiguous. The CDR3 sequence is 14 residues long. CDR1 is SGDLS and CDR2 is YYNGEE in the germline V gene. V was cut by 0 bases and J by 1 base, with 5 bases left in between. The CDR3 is CASSVEGSNQPQHF. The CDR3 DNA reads TGTGCCAGCAGCGTAGAGGGAAGCAATCAGCCCCAGCATTTT.

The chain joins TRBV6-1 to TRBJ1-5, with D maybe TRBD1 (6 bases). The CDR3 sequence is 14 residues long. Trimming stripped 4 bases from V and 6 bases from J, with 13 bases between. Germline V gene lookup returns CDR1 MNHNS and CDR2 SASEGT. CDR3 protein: CASSGSQGGQPQHF. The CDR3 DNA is TGTGCCAGCAGTGGTAGCCAAGGGGGTCAGCCCCAGCATTTT.

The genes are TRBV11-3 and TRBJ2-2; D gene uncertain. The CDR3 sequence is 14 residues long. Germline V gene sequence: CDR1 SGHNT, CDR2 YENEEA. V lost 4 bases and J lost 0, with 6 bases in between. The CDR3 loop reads CASSSEANTGELFF. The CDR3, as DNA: TGTGCCAGCAGCTCAGAGGCGAACACCGGGGAGCTGTTTTTT.

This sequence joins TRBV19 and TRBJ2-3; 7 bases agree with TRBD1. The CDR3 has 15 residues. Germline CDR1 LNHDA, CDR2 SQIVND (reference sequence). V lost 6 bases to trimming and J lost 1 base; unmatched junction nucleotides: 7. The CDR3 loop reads CASSRDRAGTDTQYF. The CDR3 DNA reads TGTGCCAGTAGCCGTGACAGGGCCGGCACAGATACGCAGTATTTT.

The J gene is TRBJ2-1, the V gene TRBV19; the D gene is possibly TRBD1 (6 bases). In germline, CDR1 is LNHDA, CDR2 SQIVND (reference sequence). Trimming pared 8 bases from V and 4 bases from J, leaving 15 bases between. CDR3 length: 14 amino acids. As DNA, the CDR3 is TGTGCCAGTTCGCCGGGACACCCTTACAATGAGCAGTTCTTC. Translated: CASSPGHPYNEQFF.

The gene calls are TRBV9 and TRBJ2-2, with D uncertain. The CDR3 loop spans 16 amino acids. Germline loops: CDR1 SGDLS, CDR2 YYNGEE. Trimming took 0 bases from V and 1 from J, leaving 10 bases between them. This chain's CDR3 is CASSVGHSWNTGELFF. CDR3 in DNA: TGTGCCAGCAGCGTAGGGCATAGTTGGAACACCGGGGAGCTGTTTTTT.

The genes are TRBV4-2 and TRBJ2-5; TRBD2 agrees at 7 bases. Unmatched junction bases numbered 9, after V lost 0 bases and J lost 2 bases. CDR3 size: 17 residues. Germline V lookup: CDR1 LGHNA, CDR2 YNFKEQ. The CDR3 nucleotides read TGTGCCAGCAGCCAAGATCTGGCTCCTAGCGGACAAGAGACCCAGTACTTC. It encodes CASSQDLAPSGQETQYF.

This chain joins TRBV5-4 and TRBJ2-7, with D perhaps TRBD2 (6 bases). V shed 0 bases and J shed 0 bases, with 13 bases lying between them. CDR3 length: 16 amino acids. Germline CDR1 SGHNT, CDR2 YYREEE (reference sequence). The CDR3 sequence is CASSLGWGDPSYEQYF. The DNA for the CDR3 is TGTGCCAGCAGCTTGGGGTGGGGGGACCCCTCCTACGAGCAGTACTTC.

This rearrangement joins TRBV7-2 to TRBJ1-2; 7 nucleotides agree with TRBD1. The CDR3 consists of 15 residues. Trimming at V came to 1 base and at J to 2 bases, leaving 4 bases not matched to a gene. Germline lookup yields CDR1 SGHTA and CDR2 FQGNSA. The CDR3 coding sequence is TGTGCCAGCAGCTTAGAGGCAGGGGGGAACTATGGCTACACCTTC. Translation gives CASSLEAGGNYGYTF.

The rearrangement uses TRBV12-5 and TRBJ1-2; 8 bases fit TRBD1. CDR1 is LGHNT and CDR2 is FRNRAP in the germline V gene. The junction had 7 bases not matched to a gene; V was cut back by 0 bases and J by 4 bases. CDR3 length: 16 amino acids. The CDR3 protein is CASGLVQGGVGYGYTF. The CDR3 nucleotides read TGTGCTAGTGGTTTGGTACAGGGGGGCGTCGGCTATGGCTACACCTTC.

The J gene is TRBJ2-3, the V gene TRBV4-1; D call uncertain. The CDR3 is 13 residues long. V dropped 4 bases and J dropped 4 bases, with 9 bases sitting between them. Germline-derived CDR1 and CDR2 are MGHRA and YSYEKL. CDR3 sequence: CASSLYGADTQYF. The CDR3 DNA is TGCGCCAGCAGCCTCTACGGCGCAGATACGCAGTATTTT.

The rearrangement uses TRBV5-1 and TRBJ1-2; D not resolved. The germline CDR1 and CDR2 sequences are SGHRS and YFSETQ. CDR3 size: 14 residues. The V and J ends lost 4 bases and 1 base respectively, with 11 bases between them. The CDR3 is CASSPDGNNYGYTF. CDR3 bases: TGCGCCAGCAGCCCGGACGGAAATAACTATGGCTACACCTTC.

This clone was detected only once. CDR3 residues: CASSPEGGPSGNTIYF. CDR3 bases: TGTGCCAGCAGCCCAGAAGGGGGTCCCTCTGGAAACACCATATATTTT. The V gene is TRBV5-4, the J gene TRBJ1-3, with D maybe TRBD1 (6 bases). Trimming took 4 bases from V and 0 from J, leaving 14 bases between them. This CDR3 has 16 amino acids. From germline, CDR1 is SGHNT and CDR2 YYREEE (reference sequence).

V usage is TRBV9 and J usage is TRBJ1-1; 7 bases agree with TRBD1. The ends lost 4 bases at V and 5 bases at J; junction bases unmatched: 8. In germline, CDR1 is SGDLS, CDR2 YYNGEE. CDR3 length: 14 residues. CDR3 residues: CASSSTGARTEAFF. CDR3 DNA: TGTGCCAGCAGCTCTACAGGGGCCCGGACTGAAGCTTTCTTT.

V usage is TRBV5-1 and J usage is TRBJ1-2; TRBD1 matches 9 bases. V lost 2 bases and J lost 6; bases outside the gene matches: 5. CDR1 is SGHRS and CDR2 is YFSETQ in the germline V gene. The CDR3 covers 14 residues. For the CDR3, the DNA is TGCGCCAGCAGCTTCATTGGACAGGGGAATGGCTACACCTTC. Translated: CASSFIGQGNGYTF.

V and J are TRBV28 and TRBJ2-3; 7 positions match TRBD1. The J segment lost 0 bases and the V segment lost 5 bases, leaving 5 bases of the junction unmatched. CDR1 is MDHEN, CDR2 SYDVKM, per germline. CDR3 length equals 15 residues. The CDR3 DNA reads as TGTGCCAGCAGTCCAGGGGGAACTAGCACAGATACGCAGTATTTT. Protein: CASSPGGTSTDTQYF.

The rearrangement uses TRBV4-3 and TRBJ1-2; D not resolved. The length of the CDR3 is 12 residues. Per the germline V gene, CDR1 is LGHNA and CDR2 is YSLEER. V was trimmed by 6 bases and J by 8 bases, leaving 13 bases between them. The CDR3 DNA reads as TGCGCCAGCAGACCGATCGGTGGCGGCTACACCTTC. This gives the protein CASRPIGGGYTF.

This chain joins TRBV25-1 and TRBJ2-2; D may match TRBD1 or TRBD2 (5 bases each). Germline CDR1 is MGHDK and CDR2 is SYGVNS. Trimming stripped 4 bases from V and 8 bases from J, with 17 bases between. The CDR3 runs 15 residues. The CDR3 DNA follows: TGTGCCAGCAGTGCCCCCTACCCTGAGGGGGGGGAGCTGTTTTTT. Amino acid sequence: CASSAPYPEGGELFF.

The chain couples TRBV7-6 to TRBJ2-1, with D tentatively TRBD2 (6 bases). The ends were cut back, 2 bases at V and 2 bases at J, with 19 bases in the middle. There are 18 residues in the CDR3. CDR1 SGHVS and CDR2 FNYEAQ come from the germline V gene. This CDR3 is CASSLRGTGSNAYNEQFF. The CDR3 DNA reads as TGTGCCAGCAGCTTAAGGGGAACCGGGAGTAACGCCTACAATGAGCAGTTCTTC.

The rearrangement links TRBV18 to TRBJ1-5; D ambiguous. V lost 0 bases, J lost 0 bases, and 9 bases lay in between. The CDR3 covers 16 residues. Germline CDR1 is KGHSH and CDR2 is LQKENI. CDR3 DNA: TGTGCCAGCTCACCACCCAACACACCTAGCAATCAGCCCCAGCATTTT. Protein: CASSPPNTPSNQPQHF.

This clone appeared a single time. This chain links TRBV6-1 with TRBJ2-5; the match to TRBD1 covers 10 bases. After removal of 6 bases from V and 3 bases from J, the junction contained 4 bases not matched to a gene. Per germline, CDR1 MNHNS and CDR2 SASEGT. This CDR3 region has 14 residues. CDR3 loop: CASSATGGEETQYF. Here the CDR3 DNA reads TGTGCCAGCAGCGCGACAGGGGGCGAAGAGACCCAGTACTTC.

The CDR3 spells CASSQVGPYSNQPQHF. CDR3 bases: TGTGCCAGCAGCCAAGTAGGACCTTATAGCAATCAGCCCCAGCATTTT. V and J are TRBV4-2 and TRBJ1-5, with no clear D. There are 16 residues in the CDR3. Germline V gives CDR1 LGHNA, CDR2 YNFKEQ. V lost 1 base to trimming and J lost 0 bases, with 10 bases between them.

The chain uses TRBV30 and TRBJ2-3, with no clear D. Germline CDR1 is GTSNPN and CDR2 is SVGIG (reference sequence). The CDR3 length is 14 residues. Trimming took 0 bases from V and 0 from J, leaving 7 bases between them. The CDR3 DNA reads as TGTGCCTGGAGTGTTAGGGCTAGCACAGATACGCAGTATTTT. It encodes CAWSVRASTDTQYF.

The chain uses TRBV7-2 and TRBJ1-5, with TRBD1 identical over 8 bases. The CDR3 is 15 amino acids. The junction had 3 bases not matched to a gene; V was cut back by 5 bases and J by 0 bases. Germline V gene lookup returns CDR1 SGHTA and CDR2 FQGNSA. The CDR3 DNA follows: TGTGCCAGCAGCCAGGGGGCAGTTAGCAATCAGCCCCAGCATTTT. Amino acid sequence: CASSQGAVSNQPQHF. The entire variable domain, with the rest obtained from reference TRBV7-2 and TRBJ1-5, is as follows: GAGVSQSPSNKVTEKGKDVELRCDPISGHTALYWYRQSLGQGLEFLIYFQGNSAPDKSGLPSDRFSAERTGGSVSTLTIQRTQQEDSAVYLCASSQGAVSNQPQHFGDGTRLSIL.

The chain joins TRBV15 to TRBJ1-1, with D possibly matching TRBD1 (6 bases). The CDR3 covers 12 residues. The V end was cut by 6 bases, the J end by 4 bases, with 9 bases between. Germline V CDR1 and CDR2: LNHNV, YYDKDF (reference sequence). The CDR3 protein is CATRGGPTEAFF. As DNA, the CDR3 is TGTGCCACCAGAGGGGGACCCACTGAAGCTTTCTTT.

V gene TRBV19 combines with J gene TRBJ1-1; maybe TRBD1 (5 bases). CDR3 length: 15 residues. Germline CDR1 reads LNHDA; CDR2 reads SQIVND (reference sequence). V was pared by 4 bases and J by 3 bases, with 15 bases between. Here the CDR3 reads CASSTGEGRYTEAFF. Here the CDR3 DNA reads TGTGCCAGTAGTACCGGGGAGGGGCGATACACTGAAGCTTTCTTT.

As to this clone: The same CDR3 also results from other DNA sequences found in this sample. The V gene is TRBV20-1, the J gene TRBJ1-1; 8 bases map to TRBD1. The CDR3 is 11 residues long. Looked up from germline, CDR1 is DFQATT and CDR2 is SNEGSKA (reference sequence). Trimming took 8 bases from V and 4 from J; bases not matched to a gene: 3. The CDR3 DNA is TGCAGTTCTACAGGGGGCACTGAAGCTTTCTTT. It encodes CSSTGGTEAFF.

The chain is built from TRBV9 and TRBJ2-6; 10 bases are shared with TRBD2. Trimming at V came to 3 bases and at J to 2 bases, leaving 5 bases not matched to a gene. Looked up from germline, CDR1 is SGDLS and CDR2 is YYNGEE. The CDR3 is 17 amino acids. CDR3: CASSASGGWAGANVLTF. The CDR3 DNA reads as TGTGCCAGCAGCGCTAGCGGGGGATGGGCTGGGGCCAACGTCCTGACTTTC.